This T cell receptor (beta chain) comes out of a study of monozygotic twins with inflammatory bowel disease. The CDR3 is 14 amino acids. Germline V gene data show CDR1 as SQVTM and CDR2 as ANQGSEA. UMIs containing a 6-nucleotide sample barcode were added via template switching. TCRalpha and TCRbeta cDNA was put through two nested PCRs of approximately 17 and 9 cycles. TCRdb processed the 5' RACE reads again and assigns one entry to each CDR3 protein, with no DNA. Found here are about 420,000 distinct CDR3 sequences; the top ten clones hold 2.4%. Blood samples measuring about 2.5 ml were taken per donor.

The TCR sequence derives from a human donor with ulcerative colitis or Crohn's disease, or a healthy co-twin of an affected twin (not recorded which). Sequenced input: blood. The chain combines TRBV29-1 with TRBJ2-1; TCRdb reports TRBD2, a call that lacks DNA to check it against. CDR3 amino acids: CSVVRGIAYNEQFF.